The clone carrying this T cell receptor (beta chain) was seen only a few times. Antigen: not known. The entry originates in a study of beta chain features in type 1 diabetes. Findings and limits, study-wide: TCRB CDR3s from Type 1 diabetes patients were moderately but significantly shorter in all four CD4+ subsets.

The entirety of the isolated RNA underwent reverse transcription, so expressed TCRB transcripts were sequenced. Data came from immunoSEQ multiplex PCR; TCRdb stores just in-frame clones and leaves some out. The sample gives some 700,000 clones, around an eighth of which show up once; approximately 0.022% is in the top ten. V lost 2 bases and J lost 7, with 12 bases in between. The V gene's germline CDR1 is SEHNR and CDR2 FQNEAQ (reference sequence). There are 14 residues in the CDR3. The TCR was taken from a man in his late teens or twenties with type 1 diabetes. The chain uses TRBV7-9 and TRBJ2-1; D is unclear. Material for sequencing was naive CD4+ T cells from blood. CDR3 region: CASSLHSSRNEQFF. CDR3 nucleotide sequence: TGTGCCAGCAGCTTACATTCATCCAGGAATGAGCAGTTCTTC.